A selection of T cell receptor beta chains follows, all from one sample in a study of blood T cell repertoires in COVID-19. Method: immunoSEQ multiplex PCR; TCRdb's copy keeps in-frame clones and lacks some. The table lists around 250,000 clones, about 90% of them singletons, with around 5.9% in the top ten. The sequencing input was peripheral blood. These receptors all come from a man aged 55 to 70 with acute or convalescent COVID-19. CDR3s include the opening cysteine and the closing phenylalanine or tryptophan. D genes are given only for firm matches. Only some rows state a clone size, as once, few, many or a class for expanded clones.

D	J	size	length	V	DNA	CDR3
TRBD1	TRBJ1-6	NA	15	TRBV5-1	TGCGCCAGCAGCTTGGAGGGGGCTCGTAATTCACCCCTCCACTTT	CASSLEGARNSPLHF
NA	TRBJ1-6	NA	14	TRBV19	TGTGCCAGTACGTTTCTGGGGGCGGATTCACCCCTCCACTTT	CASTFLGADSPLHF
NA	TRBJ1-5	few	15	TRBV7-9	TGTGCCAGCAGCTTAGCATTGGACAAGGGCCAGCCCCAGCATTTT	CASSLALDKGQPQHF
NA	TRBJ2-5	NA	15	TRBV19	TGTGCCAGTTCTGAGAGGAGTTGGAGTTCGGAGACCCAGTACTTC	CASSERSWSSETQYF
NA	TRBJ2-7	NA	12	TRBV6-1	TGTGCCAGCAGTCAGCAGGGTTACGAGCAGTACTTC	CASSQQGYEQYF
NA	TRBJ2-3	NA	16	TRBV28	TGTGCCAGCAGTCCCAGGGCCGCGCGCAGCACAGATACGCAGTATTTT	CASSPRAARSTDTQYF
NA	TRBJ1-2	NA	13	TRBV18	TGTGCCAGCTCACTTCGGGATATCTATGGCTACACCTTC	CASSLRDIYGYTF
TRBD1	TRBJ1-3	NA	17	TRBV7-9	TGTGCCAGCAGCTTAAAGGCGGGACAGAAGTTTGGAAACACCATATATTTT	CASSLKAGQKFGNTIYF
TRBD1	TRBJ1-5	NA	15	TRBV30	TGTGCCTGGGGCCCCGGACAGGGTAGCAATCAGCCCCAGCATTTT	CAWGPGQGSNQPQHF
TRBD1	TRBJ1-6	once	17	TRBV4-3	TGCGCCAGCAGCCCAGGGACAGGGGTTGACGCGGATTCACCCCTCCACTTT	CASSPGTGVDADSPLHF
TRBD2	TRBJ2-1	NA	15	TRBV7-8	TGTGCCAGCAGCTTAGCTGGGACTAGGTGGATCGAGCAGTTCTTC	CASSLAGTRWIEQFF
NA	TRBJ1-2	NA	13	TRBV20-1	TGCAGTGCTAGTGGCGGCGGATCCTATGGCTACACCTTC	CSASGGGSYGYTF
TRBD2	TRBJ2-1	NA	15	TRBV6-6	TGTGCCAGCAGTCTAGCGGGAGAGAGGCTCAATGAGCAGTTCTTC	CASSLAGERLNEQFF
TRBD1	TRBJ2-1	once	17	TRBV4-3	TGCGCCAGCAGCCAAGAATTACCGGGACAGGGAGGCAATGAGCAGTTCTTC	CASSQELPGQGGNEQFF
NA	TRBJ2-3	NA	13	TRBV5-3	TGTGCCAGAAGCCTAGATCTAACAGATACGCAGTATTTT	CARSLDLTDTQYF
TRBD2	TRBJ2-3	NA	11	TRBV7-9	TGTGCCAGCAGCCGCGGGGGTACGCAGTATTTT	CASSRGGTQYF
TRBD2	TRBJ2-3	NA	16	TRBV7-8	TGTGCCAGCAGCTTAGAGCTAGCGGGAGCCTTCGATACGCAGTATTTT	CASSLELAGAFDTQYF
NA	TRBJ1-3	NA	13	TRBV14	TGTGCCAGCAGCCAATCCGGCGGGGGCACCATATATTTT	CASSQSGGGTIYF
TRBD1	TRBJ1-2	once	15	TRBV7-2	TGTGCCAGCAGCTTAGGAAACGGACAGGAGGCTGGCTACACCTTC	CASSLGNGQEAGYTF
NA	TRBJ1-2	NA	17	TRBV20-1	TGCAGTGCTAGTGGTCCTCCTCCCTCTAATAATAACTATGGCTACACCTTC	CSASGPPPSNNNYGYTF
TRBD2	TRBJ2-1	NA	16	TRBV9	TGTGCCAGCAGCCCTTCCGGGACTAGCGGGTACAATGAGCAGTTCTTC	CASSPSGTSGYNEQFF
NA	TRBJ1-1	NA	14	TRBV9	TGTGCCAGCAGCGTATTACAGGGAGACACTGAAGCTTTCTTT	CASSVLQGDTEAFF
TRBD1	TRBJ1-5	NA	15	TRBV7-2	TGTGCCAGCAGCCCGGACAGGGCGAGCAATCAGCCCCAGCATTTT	CASSPDRASNQPQHF